The 21 T cell receptor beta chains below come from one sample, sequenced in a study of T cell responses to AZD1222 COVID-19 vaccine (dated by TCRdb to the early 2020s). Interpreted using the paper, the time point label stands for: baseline before first vaccination. Receptor amplification or capture employed the immunoSEQ multiplex PCR assay. Imported from immuneACCESS, the table was reduced by TCRdb to in-frame sequences with V and J called. These copies leave out some clones; in studies compared against another copy, an unresolved V gene accounts for under half, and the cause of the remainder is not known. Recorded for this sample are 45,000 to 60,000 clones; around 80% of them occurred a single time. Together, the top ten hold roughly 7% of the sample. Sequenced material: peripheral blood, taken on day 0 of AZD1222 vaccination. The receptors shown here come from an adult in good health.

The J gene is TRBJ1-6, the V gene TRBV6-4, with D possibly matching TRBD1 (6 bases). Germline V CDR1 and CDR2: MRHNA, SNTAGT. V was pared by 2 bases and J by 7 bases, with 18 bases between. The CDR3 consists of 17 residues. Here the CDR3 DNA reads TGTGCCAGCAGTGACCCGGGAATCGACAGGACCAATTCACCCCTCCACTTT. Amino acid sequence: CASSDPGIDRTNSPLHF.

The genes are TRBV19 and TRBJ1-5; 7 positions match TRBD1. The CDR3 is 12 amino acids. With V trimmed by 4 bases and J by 10 bases, 4 bases remained unmatched. In germline, CDR1 is LNHDA, CDR2 SQIVND (reference sequence). The CDR3 sequence is CASSRAGGPQHF. The CDR3 DNA follows: TGTGCCAGTAGTAGGGCAGGGGGACCCCAGCATTTT. Full variable domain (remainder filled in from reference TRBV19 and TRBJ1-5): DGGITQSPKYLFRKEGQNVTLSCEQNLNHDAMYWYRQDPGQGLRLIYYSQIVNDFQKGDIAEGYSVSREKKESFPLTVTSAQKNPTAFYLCASSRAGGPQHFGDGTRLSIL.

The chain links TRBV5-1 to TRBJ2-2, with D tentatively TRBD1 (5 bases). The CDR3 runs 16 residues. CDR1 is SGHRS, CDR2 YFSETQ, per germline. V was trimmed by 2 bases and J by 5 bases, leaving 16 bases between them. The CDR3 DNA is TGCGCCAGCAGCTTTAAGGGGCAAGTGGAGACCGGGGAGCTGTTTTTT. It encodes CASSFKGQVETGELFF. Looking up the rest from reference TRBV5-1 and TRBJ2-2 gives the full variable domain: KAGVTQTPRYLIKTRGQQVTLSCSPISGHRSVSWYQQTPGQGLQFLFEYFSETQRNKGNFPGRFSGRQFSNSRSEMNVSTLELGDSALYLCASSFKGQVETGELFFGEGSRLTVL.

This rearrangement joins TRBV10-3 to TRBJ1-2, with 7 bases aligning to TRBD1. The germline V gene has CDR1 ENHRY and CDR2 SYGVKD. V lost 10 bases and J lost 3; bases outside the gene matches: 8. The CDR3 spans 13 residues. The chain's CDR3 is CATTGVGDYGYTF. CDR3 sequence (DNA): TGTGCCACAACAGGGGTCGGTGACTATGGCTACACCTTC.

Only a few counts were recorded for this clone. The chain joins TRBV7-9 to TRBJ1-1, with a tentative D call TRBD1 (5 bases). V lost 5 bases, J lost 3 bases, and 16 bases lay in between. The CDR3 has 15 residues. Germline values: CDR1 SEHNR, CDR2 FQNEAQ (reference sequence). This CDR3 reads CASSRGDSQYTEAFF. The CDR3 nucleotides are TGTGCCAGCAGCCGGGGGGACTCCCAGTACACTGAAGCTTTCTTT.

CDR3 loop: CASSSDSAQETQYF. In DNA form, the CDR3 reads TGTGCCAGCAGCTCGGACTCGGCGCAAGAGACCCAGTACTTC. The V call is TRBV7-2, the J call TRBJ2-5; a weak D match, TRBD2 (5 bases). V lost 4 bases and J 2 bases, leaving 11 bases between the germline ends. The CDR3 loop spans 14 amino acids. CDR1 and CDR2 from the germline V gene are SGHTA and FQGNSA.

The chain employs TRBV27 and TRBJ1-4; possible D gene TRBD1, 5 bases. The germline CDR1 and CDR2 sequences are MNHEY and SMNVEV (reference sequence). The CDR3 contains 15 residues. V dropped 1 base and J dropped 8 bases, with 14 bases sitting between them. CDR3 coding DNA: TGTGCCAGCAGTTTATGGGGCAGGGATCCCGAAAAACTGTTTTTT. Translating it yields CASSLWGRDPEKLFF.

This chain joins TRBV29-1 and TRBJ2-6; 7 positions match TRBD1. The CDR3 totals 16 residues. Losses at the gene ends were 6 bases for V and 0 bases for J; bases not matched to a gene: 8. Germline V gene data show CDR1 as SQVTM and CDR2 as ANQGSEA. In nucleotides, the CDR3 is TGCAGCGTGACAGGGTCACAGAGCTCTGGGGCCAACGTCCTGACTTTC. Its translation: CSVTGSQSSGANVLTF.

The gene calls are TRBV7-9 and TRBJ2-3; D possibly corresponds to TRBD1 (7 bases). Germline CDR1 is SEHNR and CDR2 is FQNEAQ (reference sequence). Trimming took 1 base from V and 12 from J, leaving 17 bases between them. This CDR3 is built from 14 residues. The DNA of the CDR3 is TGTGCCAGCAGCTTAGGTCAGGGGGGCTCCACACAGTATTTT. Translation gives CASSLGQGGSTQYF. Drawing the rest from reference TRBV7-9 and TRBJ2-3, the complete variable domain is DTGVSQNPRHKITKRGQNVTFRCDPISEHNRLYWYRQTLGQGPEFLTYFQNEAQLEKSRLLSDRFSAERPKGSFSTLEIQRTEQGDSAMYLCASSLGQGGSTQYFGPGTRLTVL.

This chain links TRBV2 with TRBJ1-2, with D possibly TRBD1 on 6 matching bases. In germline, CDR1 is SNHLY, CDR2 FYNNEI. V lost 1 base and J 5 bases, leaving 8 bases between the germline ends. The CDR3 covers 13 residues. The CDR3 DNA reads as TGTGCCAGCAGTGAAGTGCAGGGGTATGGCTACACCTTC. Its translation: CASSEVQGYGYTF.

The V gene is TRBV28, the J gene TRBJ2-1; TRBD2 matches at 7 bases. Trimming cost V 6 bases and J 5 bases; bases outside gene matches: 1. Germline values: CDR1 MDHEN, CDR2 SYDVKM. This CDR3 comprises 12 residues. CDR3 amino acids: CASRTSNNEQFF. DNA of the CDR3: TGTGCCAGCAGGACTAGCAACAATGAGCAGTTCTTC.

The J gene is TRBJ1-4, the V gene TRBV15; the D gene is possibly TRBD1 (6 bases). This CDR3 has 17 amino acids. V was cut by 5 bases and J by 3 bases, with 19 bases left in between. Looked up from germline, CDR1 is LNHNV and CDR2 is YYDKDF (reference sequence). The CDR3 sequence is CATSEGDLLRANEKLFF. Here the CDR3 DNA reads TGTGCCACCAGCGAGGGGGATTTACTGCGAGCTAATGAAAAACTGTTTTTT.

The V call is TRBV24-1, the J call TRBJ2-6, with D hard to call. The CDR3 consists of 13 residues. Trimming pared 9 bases from V and 1 base from J, leaving 6 bases between. CDR1 is KGHDR and CDR2 is SFDVKD in the germline V gene. This chain's CDR3 is CATLSSGANVLTF. CDR3 coding DNA: TGTGCCACCCTATCGTCTGGGGCCAACGTCCTGACTTTC.

Note on this clone: A read error may account for a junction end that differs from germline. This chain uses TRBV5-4 with TRBJ1-6; D might be TRBD1 (6 bases). Germline V lookup: CDR1 SGHNT, CDR2 YYREEE (reference sequence). CDR3 length: 13 residues. The CDR3 nucleotides are TGTGCCACCAGCGGACAGACGAATTCACCCCTCCACTTT. It codes for CATSGQTNSPLHF.

The rearrangement uses TRBV28 and TRBJ1-4; 8 positions match TRBD1. This CDR3 contains 16 residues. Per the germline V gene, CDR1 is MDHEN and CDR2 is SYDVKM. V lost 4 bases, J lost 0 bases, and 4 bases stayed unmatched. The chain's CDR3 is CASSSTGASTNEKLFF. CDR3 bases: TGTGCCAGCAGTTCGACAGGGGCATCAACTAATGAAAAACTGTTTTTT.

The chain combines TRBV10-3 with TRBJ2-7; D not certain. Trimming cost V 3 bases and J 3 bases, with 9 bases left between them. The CDR3 has 13 amino acids. Germline V gene sequence: CDR1 ENHRY, CDR2 SYGVKD. CDR3 bases: TGTGCCATCAGTGATTCGAACAGCTACGAGCAGTACTTC. Its protein product is CAISDSNSYEQYF.

The J gene is TRBJ2-1, the V gene TRBV19; D gene unclear. Germline lookup yields CDR1 LNHDA and CDR2 SQIVND (reference sequence). The germline V and J ends were trimmed by 5 bases and 7 bases, with 9 bases remaining between them. The CDR3 covers 12 residues. CDR3 loop: CASSLKPNEQFF. DNA of the CDR3: TGTGCCAGTAGTCTCAAACCTAATGAGCAGTTCTTC.

The chain joins TRBV5-1 to TRBJ1-4, with 11 bases lining up with TRBD1. The germline CDR1 and CDR2 sequences are SGHRS and YFSETQ. This CDR3 comprises 15 residues. Germline trimming cut 4 bases from V and 5 bases from J; bases unmatched to any gene: 4. Written as DNA, the CDR3 is TGCGCCAGCAGCACGGGGACAGGGGGGAATGAAAAACTGTTTTTT. Translated, it gives CASSTGTGGNEKLFF.

This clone has only one observation. The chain carries TRBV9 and TRBJ1-3; 7 positions agree with TRBD1. CDR1 is SGDLS and CDR2 is YYNGEE in the germline V gene. V lost 0 bases to trimming and J lost 3 bases; unmatched junction nucleotides: 3. CDR3 length: 15 residues. Here the CDR3 reads CASSVEGAGGNTIYF. CDR3 nucleotides: TGTGCCAGCAGCGTAGAGGGGGCAGGTGGAAACACCATATATTTT.

The sample holds a few counts of this clone. V and J are TRBV28 and TRBJ2-7; 7 nucleotides line up with TRBD2. The CDR3 totals 14 residues. In germline, CDR1 is MDHEN, CDR2 SYDVKM. Trimming removed 5 bases from V and 4 bases from J; junction bases left unmatched: 8. CDR3 in amino acids: CASSGGPGGYEQYV. CDR3 coding DNA: TGTGCCAGCAGTGGGGGACCGGGAGGTTACGAGCAGTACGTC.

V gene TRBV15 combines with J gene TRBJ1-6; the D gene is possibly TRBD1 (5 bases). Deletions cut 0 bases from V and 10 bases from J, with 16 bases between. CDR3 length: 16 residues. Per germline, CDR1 LNHNV and CDR2 YYDKDF (reference sequence). The CDR3 DNA sequence: TGTGCCACCAGCAGAGATATGGCAGGGCAGGACTCACCCCTCCACTTT. This translates into CATSRDMAGQDSPLHF.